The sequence of this T cell receptor beta chain was determined in a study of shared clonotypes between healthy human individuals (dated by TCRdb to the early 2020s). A note on the overall study: Two women and three men aged 18 to 49 years were included in the cohort. For each donor, CD4 naive and CD4 memory were each given three plates, CD8 naive was given two plates, and CD8 memory was given one plate. The study deeply sequenced blood TCR repertoires of roughly five healthy adults to estimate repertoire size and the extent of clonotype sharing between individuals. Different laboratories and diverse techniques were used to prepare libraries and sequence TCR repertoires, to increase sequencing depth and limit assay-specific biases. Leukapheresis yielded between about 0.94 and 9 billion PBMCs per donor.

V is cut by 4 bases and J by 2 bases, and the space between the germline ends is 8 bases. The CDR3, cysteine through phenylalanine, is 14 amino acids long. Only the CDR3 DNA stays, 42 bases, in frame from base 1. CDR1 and CDR2, per the germline V gene, are SNHLY and FYNNEI. The donors were healthy, HIV-negative adults with no recently reported acute infections or vaccinations. Every donor was a Caucasian adult residing in Nashville, Tennessee, USA. CD4+ T cells were enriched through magnetic negative selection, after which naive cells were positively selected on CD45RA and the remaining negative fraction served as the memory subset. After blood collection by leukapheresis, PBMCs were isolated using Ficoll-Histopaque density gradient centrifugation and then cryopreserved in the vapor phase of liquid nitrogen. Purity and quantity of every magnetically sorted T cell population were checked by analytical flow cytometry. Genomic DNA was isolated from each sorted fraction and quantified by UV absorbance on a Nanodrop 2000c.

Using the deep immunoSEQ assay, TCR CDR3 regions were amplified from genomic DNA by multiplex PCR. For each cell subset, the extracted genomic DNA was distributed evenly across all wells of several immunoSEQ 96-well plates, and each plate served as one replicate. For sorted subsets, 200 to 250 ng of genomic DNA, equivalent to some 30,000 T cell genomes, went into each replicate PCR. Purified libraries were quantified with a Qubit 3.0 fluorometer, sized on a Bioanalyzer 2100, and re-quantified with the KAPA Library Quantification kit. Every immunoSEQ 96-well plate was sequenced on a separate single-read 150-cycle Illumina NextSeq 550 flow cell. As for how the authors treated the data: The immunoSEQ output contained only junctional sequences without quality scores, so filtering could not match that applied to full-length reads. To assign V/J genes and CDR3, sequences were annotated against IMGT germline references using PyIR, a Python wrapper for IgBLAST v1.9. Any read was removed if the V/J assignment was weak (E-value above 1e-6), the CDR3 was missing, or the read contained stop codons, out-of-frame junctions, or ambiguous translated residues. A V3J clonotype was defined by an identical inferred V gene, J gene, and CDR3 amino acid sequence. To compute the percentage overlap between repertoires, the number of shared unique clonotypes was divided by the size of the smaller repertoire. Three approaches were used to assess repertoire richness: RTK rarefaction, the Chao1 estimator, and Recon v2.1 estimates of unobserved clonotypes. For all TCRbeta clonotypes obtained by the gDNA method from four donors, generation probabilities were computed with OLGA. TCRdb re-hosts the immuneACCESS table, in-frame sequences only. Its copies lack some clones; in the studies checked, an unresolved V gene accounts for under half of them, and the cause for the rest is not known. The V and J calls and clone size were taken over from that table, and D and trimming were inferred from the DNA. Here the sample has around 1.4 million clones; approximately 98.5% occur a single time. Jointly, the top ten make up roughly 0.36% of the sample.

The paper's findings and limits, for the study overall: Even with the large sequencing depth, rarefaction of the sorted-subset datasets indicated that sequencing was incomplete. Compared with non-shared clonotypes, clonotypes shared by all four sorted-subset donors had higher generation probabilities. Pairwise subsampling led to the expectation that sequencing depth would affect the degree of clonotype sharing among donors. Only blood was sampled, and tissue TCR repertoires likely differ from those in blood. About 4.5% of naive CD4, 3.5% of naive CD8, around 2.3% of memory CD4, and over 0.35% of memory CD8 clonotypes were shared across several donors. Because the study included a small number of donors, the genetic and exposure-history diversity represented was limited. Naive subsets generally had larger estimated clonotype richness than memory subsets.

In the case of this clone: What antigen it recognizes has not been identified. No much larger clone exists at a distance of one base, and base qualities are not known.

Source material: naive CD4+ T cells sorted from blood. The cell subset or site label of this sample denotes: CD45RA+ positively selected. The receptor was isolated from a man younger than 40 in good health. Recombination joined TRBV2 with TRBJ2-2; no D gene is confidently identified. The nucleotide sequence is given as TGTGCCAGCAGTGTTTCGCCAAACACCGGGGAGCTGTTTTTT. Protein translation: CASSVSPNTGELFF.